A single sample is the source of the 28 T cell receptor beta chains below, sequenced in a study of PD-1 blockade in classical Hodgkin lymphoma. The time point denotes: cycle 4 day 1 (C4D1), after less than 7 weeks of nivolumab. In every patient, relapse followed autologous stem cell transplantation, while exposure to brentuximab vedotin differed. The protocol was immunoSEQ multiplex PCR, while the TCRdb copy is restricted to in-frame clones and leaves out a portion. The table includes around 24,000 clones, roughly four fifths detected once. Specimen: peripheral blood mononuclear cells (PBMCs), collected before the fourth cycle of nivolumab. These receptors all stem from a human donor with classical Hodgkin lymphoma.

The chain joins TRBV6-5 to TRBJ1-5, with 7 bases lining up with TRBD1. This CDR3 contains 16 residues. Germline CDR1 is MNHEY and CDR2 is SVGAGI. The V segment lost 4 bases and the J segment 5 bases; nucleotides outside the gene matches: 11. CDR3 bases: TGTGCCAGCAGTTCCCTAGGACAGGCGGGGTATCAGCCCCAGCATTTT. Translating it yields CASSSLGQAGYQPQHF.

This chain joins TRBV6-1 and TRBJ1-2; D gene ambiguous. V lost 2 bases to trimming and J lost 3 bases, with 7 bases between them. The CDR3 has 13 amino acids. Germline CDR1 MNHNS, CDR2 SASEGT. DNA for the CDR3: TGTGCCAGCAGTGAAAGGGTTGACTATGGCTACACCTTC. This translates into CASSERVDYGYTF.

CDR3 sequence reads: CASSLLVADTNEKLFF. In DNA form, the CDR3 reads TGTGCCAGCTCACTGTTGGTGGCCGACACTAATGAAAAACTGTTTTTT. V gene TRBV18 combines with J gene TRBJ1-4; D gene unclear. Germline V CDR1 and CDR2: KGHSH, LQKENI. The V end was cut by 4 bases, the J end by 2 bases, with 14 bases between. This CDR3 has 16 residues.

This sequence joins TRBV21-1 and TRBJ2-1; the table gives TRBD1 as D, unverified against the DNA. TRBV21-1 represents a pseudogene. This CDR3 contains 15 residues. This chain's CDR3 is CASSAGAYSGNEQFF. CDR3 bases: TGTGCCAGCAGCGCAGGGGCCTACTCTGGGAATGAGCAGTTCTTC.

This clone was detected only once. The chain employs TRBV4-1 and TRBJ2-2, with 8 bases identical to TRBD2. After removal of 4 bases from V and 7 bases from J, the junction contained 11 bases not matched to a gene. Germline V gives CDR1 MGHRA, CDR2 YSYEKL. The length of the CDR3 is 16 residues. The CDR3 nucleotides read TGCGCCAGCAGCCCTAGGCCGCGGGAGGAGGGCGGGGAGCTGTTTTTT. Translating gives CASSPRPREEGGELFF.

V is TRBV6-5 and J is TRBJ2-7, with D unclear. Trimming removed 1 base from V and 0 bases from J, with 7 bases in between. CDR1 MNHEY and CDR2 SVGAGI come from the germline V gene. CDR3 length: 14 residues. CDR3 sequence: CASSYYHSSYEQYF. CDR3 sequence (DNA): TGTGCCAGCAGTTACTACCACAGCTCCTACGAGCAGTACTTC.

CDR3 sequence (DNA): TGCGCCAGCAGCTTGGCCCAAGGGGGGACTGAAGCTTTCTTT. It specifies CASSLAQGGTEAFF. V usage is TRBV5-1 and J usage is TRBJ1-1; possible D gene TRBD1, 6 bases. Germline-derived CDR1 and CDR2 are SGHRS and YFSETQ. V gave up 0 bases and J gave up 5 bases, with 11 bases separating them. There are 14 residues in the CDR3. Full variable domain (missing parts from reference TRBV5-1 and TRBJ1-1): KAGVTQTPRYLIKTRGQQVTLSCSPISGHRSVSWYQQTPGQGLQFLFEYFSETQRNKGNFPGRFSGRQFSNSRSEMNVSTLELGDSALYLCASSLAQGGTEAFFGQGTRLTVV.

The chain has TRBV7-3 and TRBJ2-1, with D perhaps assigned TRBD1 or TRBD2 (6 bases each). The CDR3 has 13 amino acids. Germline CDR1 and CDR2: SGHTA and FQGTGA. The ends were cut back, 5 bases at V and 9 bases at J, with 14 bases in the middle. The CDR3 nucleotides read TGTGCCAGCAGCAGATTAACGGGGGCTGAGCAGTTCTTC. Translating gives CASSRLTGAEQFF.

The chain uses TRBV2 and TRBJ1-1; D is perhaps TRBD1 (5 bases). Trimming pared 5 bases from V and 9 bases from J, leaving 16 bases between. The V gene's germline CDR1 is SNHLY and CDR2 FYNNEI. The CDR3 runs 13 residues. The CDR3 coding sequence is TGTGCCAGCAGTAAAAAGCAGGGTCCTCAAGCTTTCTTT. Its translation is CASSKKQGPQAFF.

The chain joins TRBV28 to TRBJ1-5; D is ambiguous. CDR3 length: 18 amino acids. Per the germline V gene, CDR1 is MDHEN and CDR2 is SYDVKM. The V gene lost 3 bases and the J gene lost 0 bases, with 18 bases spanning the gap. CDR3: CASSFSAKTKYSNQPQHF. In DNA, the CDR3 is TGTGCCAGCAGTTTTTCGGCCAAGACGAAGTATAGCAATCAGCCCCAGCATTTT.

The rearrangement joins TRBV7-2 to TRBJ2-4; a weak D match, TRBD1 (5 bases). CDR1 is SGHTA, CDR2 FQGNSA, per germline. The CDR3 contains 14 residues. Trimming pared 1 base from V and 7 bases from J, leaving 11 bases between. The CDR3 DNA follows: TGTGCCAGCAGCTTAGTGTCTAGGGGTAACATTCAGTACTTC. Its protein is CASSLVSRGNIQYF.

The genes are TRBV6-6 and TRBJ2-5; the D is unclear. V shed 0 bases and J shed 3 bases, with 11 bases lying between them. This CDR3 is 15 amino acids long. Germline assignment: CDR1 MNHNY and CDR2 SVGAGI (reference sequence). The CDR3 is CASSYSVRFKETQYF. CDR3 bases: TGTGCCAGCAGTTACTCGGTCAGGTTCAAAGAGACCCAGTACTTC.

This clone occurred once. The chain combines TRBV21-1 with TRBJ2-7; TRBD2 is taken as the D call from the table, unchecked against the DNA. TRBV21-1 has pseudogene status. The CDR3 is 15 residues long. The DNA for the CDR3 is TGTGCCAGCAGCTCTAGCCTCAGAAGCTCCTACGAGCAGTACTTC. Translating gives CASSSSLRSSYEQYF.

The chain uses TRBV5-4 and TRBJ1-6, with D tentatively TRBD1 (5 bases). Trimming removed 4 bases from V and 8 bases from J, with 16 bases in between. CDR1 and CDR2 (germline): SGHNT, YYREEE (reference sequence). This CDR3 comprises 15 residues. The CDR3 DNA reads as TGTGCCAGCAGCCCGGGACGGACACCCCATTCACCCCTCCACTTT. Translating gives CASSPGRTPHSPLHF.

The chain carries TRBV5-6 and TRBJ1-2, with D possibly being TRBD1 (6 bases). CDR3 length: 14 amino acids. Trimming stripped 5 bases from V and 2 bases from J, with 13 bases between. Germline CDR1 SGHDT, CDR2 YYEEEE. The CDR3 loop reads CASRWGAPNYGYTF. The CDR3 coding sequence is TGTGCCAGCAGGTGGGGGGCTCCAAACTATGGCTACACCTTC. Together with reference TRBV5-6 and TRBJ1-2, the CDR3 gives the full variable domain: DAGVTQSPTHLIKTRGQQVTLRCSPKSGHDTVSWYQQALGQGPQFIFQYYEEEERQRGNFPDRFSGHQFPNYSSELNVNALLLGDSALYLCASRWGAPNYGYTFGSGTRLTVV.

V is TRBV19 and J is TRBJ1-1; 7 nucleotides agree with TRBD1. Germline values: CDR1 LNHDA, CDR2 SQIVND (reference sequence). This CDR3 is built from 14 residues. The V and J ends lost 4 bases and 5 bases, in that order; junction bases with no gene match: 7. DNA for the CDR3: TGTGCCAGTAGTAGACAGGGAGGGTTGACTGAAGCTTTCTTT. As protein: CASSRQGGLTEAFF.

V gene TRBV27 combines with J gene TRBJ2-1; weak D call: TRBD2 (7 bases). Trimming removed 1 base from V and 4 bases from J, with 14 bases in between. This CDR3 is built from 16 residues. Per germline, CDR1 MNHEY and CDR2 SMNVEV (reference sequence). The CDR3 sequence is CASSLWGGALYNEQFF. The DNA of the CDR3 is TGTGCCAGCAGTTTATGGGGGGGGGCCTTGTACAATGAGCAGTTCTTC.

J is TRBJ2-7 and V is TRBV7-6, with D perhaps TRBD1 (5 bases). V lost 0 bases and J 6 bases, leaving 9 bases between the germline ends. Per the germline V gene, CDR1 is SGHVS and CDR2 is FNYEAQ. The CDR3 is 13 residues long. The CDR3 is CASSLAGAPEQYF. CDR3 DNA sequence: TGTGCCAGCAGCTTAGCAGGGGCCCCCGAGCAGTACTTC.

The chain is built from TRBV28 and TRBJ2-3; 7 positions match TRBD1. Germline CDR1 reads MDHEN; CDR2 reads SYDVKM. The CDR3 extends over 16 amino acids. V lost 5 bases to trimming and J lost 6 bases; unmatched junction nucleotides: 14. The CDR3 DNA sequence: TGTGCCAGCAGTGCACAGGGGAAGGGGTCGGGGGATACGCAGTATTTT. It is translated as CASSAQGKGSGDTQYF.

This rearrangement joins TRBV6-6 to TRBJ2-5, with 9 bases lining up with TRBD2. Germline V gene data show CDR1 as MNHNY and CDR2 as SVGAGI (reference sequence). V dropped 7 bases and J dropped 6; count of bases not matched to a gene: 6. CDR3 length equals 13 residues. The DNA of the CDR3 is TGTGCCAGCAAGGGGGGACTAGCAAAGACCCAGTACTTC. This sequence encodes CASKGGLAKTQYF.

This rearrangement joins TRBV5-1 to TRBJ2-3; 10 bases fit TRBD2. The CDR3 extends over 14 amino acids. Germline CDR1 reads SGHRS; CDR2 reads YFSETQ. Trimming at V came to 4 bases and at J to 6 bases, leaving 5 bases not matched to a gene. Written as DNA, the CDR3 is TGCGCCAGCAGCCCGAGCGGGGGGGCGGATACGCAGTATTTT. Protein product: CASSPSGGADTQYF.

The genes are TRBV9 and TRBJ2-5, with 7 bases lining up with TRBD2. V lost 4 bases and J lost 2; bases outside the gene matches: 5. The CDR3 extends over 14 amino acids. The germline V gene encodes CDR1 SGDLS and CDR2 YYNGEE. The CDR3 sequence: CASSLGTTQETQYF. The CDR3 nucleotides read TGTGCCAGCAGCCTCGGGACTACACAAGAGACCCAGTACTTC.

The gene calls are TRBV19 and TRBJ1-2, with a weak D call TRBD1 (5 bases). This CDR3 has 11 amino acids. Germline V CDR1 and CDR2: LNHDA, SQIVND (reference sequence). CDR3 amino acids: CVQGETYGYTF. The CDR3 region has the DNA TGTGTCCAAGGGGAAACCTATGGCTACACCTTC.

This sequence joins TRBV18 and TRBJ2-7; perhaps TRBD1 as D (6 bases). V lost 4 bases to trimming and J lost 12 bases, with 19 bases between them. This CDR3 comprises 13 residues. Germline V gene sequence: CDR1 KGHSH, CDR2 LQKENI. CDR3 region: CASSLYQTGYTYF. The DNA of the CDR3 is TGTGCCAGCTCACTCTACCAGACAGGCTACACGTACTTC.

The chain employs TRBV5-1 and TRBJ2-1; 7 bases match TRBD1. The CDR3 extends over 16 amino acids. V lost 6 bases, J lost 2 bases, and 11 bases stayed unmatched. Germline CDR1 SGHRS, CDR2 YFSETQ. CDR3 bases: TGCGCCAGCAACTTACAGGGGCAAATCACCTACAATGAGCAGTTCTTC. It is translated as CASNLQGQITYNEQFF.

The chain has TRBV7-8 and TRBJ2-5; 7 nucleotides line up with TRBD2. Germline assignment: CDR1 SGHVS and CDR2 FQNEAQ. With V trimmed by 1 base and J by 1 base, 0 bases remained unmatched. The CDR3 has 14 residues. Here the CDR3 reads CASSLGGGQETQYF. The CDR3 DNA is TGTGCCAGCAGCTTAGGGGGGGGCCAAGAGACCCAGTACTTC.

In its sample, this clone was seen a few times. The chain recombines TRBV7-6 with TRBJ2-5; D is unclear. V was pared by 3 bases and J by 2 bases, with 7 bases between. The CDR3 contains 13 residues. The V gene's germline CDR1 is SGHVS and CDR2 FNYEAQ. CDR3 DNA sequence: TGTGCCAGCAGCTTCGGCCGACAAGAGACCCAGTACTTC. Its protein is CASSFGRQETQYF.

The chain couples TRBV10-2 to TRBJ2-1; D is possibly TRBD2 (6 bases). Trimming took 8 bases from V and 4 from J, leaving 18 bases between them. Germline V CDR1 and CDR2: WSHSY, SAAADI. CDR3 length equals 15 residues. The CDR3 protein is CASAYSGLAYNEQFF. CDR3 DNA sequence: TGCGCCAGCGCCTACTCCGGGCTAGCGTACAATGAGCAGTTCTTC.